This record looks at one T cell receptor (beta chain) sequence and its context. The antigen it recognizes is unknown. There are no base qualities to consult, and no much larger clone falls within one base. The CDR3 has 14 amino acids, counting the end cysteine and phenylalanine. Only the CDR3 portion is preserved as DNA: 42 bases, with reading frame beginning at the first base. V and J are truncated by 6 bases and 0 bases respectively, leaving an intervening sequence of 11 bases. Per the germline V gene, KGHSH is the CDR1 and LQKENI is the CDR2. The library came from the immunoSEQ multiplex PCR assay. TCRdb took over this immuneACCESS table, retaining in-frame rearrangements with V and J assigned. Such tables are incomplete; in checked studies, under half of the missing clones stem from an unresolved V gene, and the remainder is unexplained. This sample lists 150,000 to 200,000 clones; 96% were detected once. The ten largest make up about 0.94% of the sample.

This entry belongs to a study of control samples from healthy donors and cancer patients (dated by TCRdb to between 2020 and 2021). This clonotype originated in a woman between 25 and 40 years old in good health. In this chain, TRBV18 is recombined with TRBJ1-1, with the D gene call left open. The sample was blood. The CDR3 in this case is CASSRTDMNTEAFF. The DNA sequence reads TGTGCCAGCTCCAGGACGGATATGAACACTGAAGCTTTCTTT.